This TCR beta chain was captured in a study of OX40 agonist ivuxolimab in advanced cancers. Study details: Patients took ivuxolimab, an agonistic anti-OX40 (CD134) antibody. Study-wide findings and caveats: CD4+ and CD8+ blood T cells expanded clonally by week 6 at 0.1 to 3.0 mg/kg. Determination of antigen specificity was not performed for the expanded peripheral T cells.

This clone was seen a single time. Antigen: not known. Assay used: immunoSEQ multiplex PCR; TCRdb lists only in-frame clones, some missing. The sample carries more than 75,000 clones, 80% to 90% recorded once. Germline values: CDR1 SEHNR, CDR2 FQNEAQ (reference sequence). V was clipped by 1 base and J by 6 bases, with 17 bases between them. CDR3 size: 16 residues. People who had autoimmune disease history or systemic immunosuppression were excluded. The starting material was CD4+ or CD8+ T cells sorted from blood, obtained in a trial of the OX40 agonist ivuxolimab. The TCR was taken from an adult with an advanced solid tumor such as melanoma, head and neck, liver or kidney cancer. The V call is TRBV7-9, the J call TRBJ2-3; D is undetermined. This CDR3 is CASSLGGTDASDTQYF. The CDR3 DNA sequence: TGTGCCAGCAGCTTAGGAGGCACGGATGCCTCGGATACGCAGTATTTT.